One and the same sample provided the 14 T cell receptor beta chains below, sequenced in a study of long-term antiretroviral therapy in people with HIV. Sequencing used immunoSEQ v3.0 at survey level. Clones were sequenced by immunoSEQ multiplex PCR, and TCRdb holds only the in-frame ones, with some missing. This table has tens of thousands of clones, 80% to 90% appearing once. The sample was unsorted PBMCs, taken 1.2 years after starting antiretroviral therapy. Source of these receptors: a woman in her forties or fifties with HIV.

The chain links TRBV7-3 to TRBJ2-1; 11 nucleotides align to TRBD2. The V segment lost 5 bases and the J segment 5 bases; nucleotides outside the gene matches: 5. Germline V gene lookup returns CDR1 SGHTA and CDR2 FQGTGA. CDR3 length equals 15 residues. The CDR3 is CASSLALAGDNEQFF. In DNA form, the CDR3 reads TGTGCCAGCAGCCTAGCACTAGCGGGGGACAATGAGCAGTTCTTC.

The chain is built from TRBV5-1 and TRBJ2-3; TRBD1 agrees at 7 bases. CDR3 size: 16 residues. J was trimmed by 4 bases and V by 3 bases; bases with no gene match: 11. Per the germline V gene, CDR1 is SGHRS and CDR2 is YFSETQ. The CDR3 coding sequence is TGCGCCAGCAGCTCGGGACAGACTTATGGTGCAGATACGCAGTATTTT. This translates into CASSSGQTYGADTQYF.

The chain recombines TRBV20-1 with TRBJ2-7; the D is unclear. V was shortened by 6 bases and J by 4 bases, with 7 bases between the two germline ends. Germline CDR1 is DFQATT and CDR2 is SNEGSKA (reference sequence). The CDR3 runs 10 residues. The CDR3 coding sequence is TGCAGTGCCGGAGCGTACGAGCAGTACTTC. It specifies CSAGAYEQYF.

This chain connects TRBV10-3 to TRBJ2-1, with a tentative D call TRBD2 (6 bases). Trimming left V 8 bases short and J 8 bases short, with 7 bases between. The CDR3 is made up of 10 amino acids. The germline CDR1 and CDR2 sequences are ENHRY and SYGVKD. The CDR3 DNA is TGTGCCATCGGCGGGGATGAGCAGTTCTTC. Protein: CAIGGDEQFF.

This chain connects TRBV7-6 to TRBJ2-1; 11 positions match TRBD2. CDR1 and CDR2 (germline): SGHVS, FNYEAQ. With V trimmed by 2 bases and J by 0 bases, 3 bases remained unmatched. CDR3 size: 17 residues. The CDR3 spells CASSLKLAGGSYNEQFF. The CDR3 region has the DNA TGTGCCAGCAGCTTAAAGCTAGCGGGGGGCTCCTACAATGAGCAGTTCTTC.

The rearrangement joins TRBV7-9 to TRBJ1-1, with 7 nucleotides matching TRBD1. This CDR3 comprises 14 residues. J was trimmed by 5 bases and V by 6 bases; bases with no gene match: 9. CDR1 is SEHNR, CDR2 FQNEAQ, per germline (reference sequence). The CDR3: CASSRTGGGTEAFF. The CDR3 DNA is TGTGCCAGCAGTCGGACAGGTGGTGGGACTGAAGCTTTCTTT.

The CDR3 DNA sequence: TGTGCCAGCAGCGTAGGAAAGGGCTACTATGGCTACACCTTC. Translated: CASSVGKGYYGYTF. The J gene is TRBJ1-2, the V gene TRBV9; D unclear. Trimming left V 0 bases short and J 3 bases short, with 9 bases between. The CDR3 has 14 residues. Germline assignment: CDR1 SGDLS and CDR2 YYNGEE. Drawing the rest from reference TRBV9 and TRBJ1-2, the complete variable domain is DSGVTQTPKHLITATGQRVTLRCSPRSGDLSVYWYQQSLDQGLQFLIQYYNGEERAKGNILERFSAQQFPDLHSELNLSSLELGDSALYFCASSVGKGYYGYTFGSGTRLTVV.

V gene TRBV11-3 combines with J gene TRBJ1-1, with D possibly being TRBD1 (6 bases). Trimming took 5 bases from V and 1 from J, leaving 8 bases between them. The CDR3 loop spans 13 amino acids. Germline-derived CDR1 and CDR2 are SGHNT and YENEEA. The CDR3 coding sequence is TGTGCCAGCAGCACAGGGAGGAACACTGAAGCTTTCTTT. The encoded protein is CASSTGRNTEAFF. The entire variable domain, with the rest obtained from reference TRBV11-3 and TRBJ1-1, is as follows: EAGVVQSPRYKIIEKKQPVAFWCNPISGHNTLYWYLQNLGQGPELLIRYENEEAVDDSQLPKDRFSAERLKGVDSTLKIQPAELGDSAVYLCASSTGRNTEAFFGQGTRLTVV.

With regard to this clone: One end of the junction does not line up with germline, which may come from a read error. The CDR3 sequence: CASSLRNGGELFF. The CDR3 nucleotides are TGTGCTAGCAGCTTAAGGAACGGCGGGGAGCTGTTTTTT. The chain links TRBV7-7 to TRBJ2-2; D is unresolved. This CDR3 has 13 residues. Germline V gene sequence: CDR1 SSHAT, CDR2 FNYEAQ (reference sequence).

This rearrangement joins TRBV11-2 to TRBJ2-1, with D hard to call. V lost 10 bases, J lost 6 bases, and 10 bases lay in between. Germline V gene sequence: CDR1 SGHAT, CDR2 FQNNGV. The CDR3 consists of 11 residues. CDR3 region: CATVVRNEQFF. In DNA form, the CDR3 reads TGTGCCACGGTAGTACGCAATGAGCAGTTCTTC.

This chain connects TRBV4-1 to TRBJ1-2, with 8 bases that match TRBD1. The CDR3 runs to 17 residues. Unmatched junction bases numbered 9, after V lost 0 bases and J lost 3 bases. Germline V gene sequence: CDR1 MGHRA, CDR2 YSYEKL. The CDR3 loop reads CASSQESWLTGDYGYTF. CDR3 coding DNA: TGCGCCAGCAGCCAAGAGTCTTGGTTGACAGGGGACTATGGCTACACCTTC.

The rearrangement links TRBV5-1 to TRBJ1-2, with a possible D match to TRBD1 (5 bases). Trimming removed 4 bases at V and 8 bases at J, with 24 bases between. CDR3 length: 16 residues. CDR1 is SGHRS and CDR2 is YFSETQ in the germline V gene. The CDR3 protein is CASSLAVQGSASGYTF. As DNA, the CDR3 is TGCGCCAGCAGCCTAGCAGTCCAGGGTTCGGCGTCGGGCTACACCTTC.

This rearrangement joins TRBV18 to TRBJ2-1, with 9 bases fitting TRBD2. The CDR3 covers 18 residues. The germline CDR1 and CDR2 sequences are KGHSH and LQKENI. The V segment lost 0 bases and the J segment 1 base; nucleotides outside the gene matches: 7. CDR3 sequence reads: CASSPPVSGGMSYNEQFF. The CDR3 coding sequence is TGTGCCAGCTCACCACCGGTTAGCGGGGGCATGTCCTACAATGAGCAGTTCTTC.

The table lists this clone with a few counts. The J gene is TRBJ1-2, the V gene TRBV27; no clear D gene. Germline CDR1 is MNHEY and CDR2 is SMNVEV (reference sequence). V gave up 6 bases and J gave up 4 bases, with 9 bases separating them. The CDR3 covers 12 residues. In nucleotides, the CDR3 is TGTGCCAGCAGGACACCCTTCTATGGCTACACCTTC. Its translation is CASRTPFYGYTF.